Listed here are 6 T cell receptor beta chains from one sample, sequenced in a study of blood T cell repertoires in COVID-19. Assay used: immunoSEQ multiplex PCR; TCRdb lists only in-frame clones, some missing. This repertoire shows 200,000 or so clones, 82% found once; its top ten account for over 5%. Sequenced sample: peripheral blood. Receptors originate from a woman in her 30s with acute or convalescent COVID-19.

J is TRBJ2-7 and V is TRBV5-1; TRBD2 matches 8 bases. CDR1 is SGHRS and CDR2 is YFSETQ in the germline V gene. This CDR3 spans 15 amino acids. Trimming removed 5 bases from V and 4 bases from J; junction bases left unmatched: 11. CDR3: CASSEAGANSYEQYF. The CDR3 DNA reads as TGCGCCAGCAGTGAAGCGGGGGCCAATTCGTACGAGCAGTACTTC.

This clone was recorded a few times. The chain joins TRBV4-3 to TRBJ2-1, with 13 nucleotides matching TRBD2. The CDR3 has 18 amino acids. The V segment lost 0 bases and the J segment 5 bases; nucleotides outside the gene matches: 7. Looked up from germline, CDR1 is LGHNA and CDR2 is YSLEER. Written as DNA, the CDR3 is TGCGCCAGCAGCCAAGAAGGCGCGGGACTAGCGGGACACAATGAGCAGTTCTTC. This gives the protein CASSQEGAGLAGHNEQFF.

The CDR3 region has the DNA TGTGCCAGTAGCGCGGACAGGGGGTCCTACGAGCAGTACTTC. It specifies CASSADRGSYEQYF. The V call is TRBV19, the J call TRBJ2-7; 10 nucleotides match TRBD1. Losses at the gene ends were 6 bases for V and 1 base for J; bases not matched to a gene: 3. Per the germline V gene, CDR1 is LNHDA and CDR2 is SQIVND (reference sequence). The CDR3 is made up of 14 amino acids.

This clone appeared a single time. At one boundary the junction diverges from the germline segment, which might be a read error. The chain combines TRBV20-1 with TRBJ2-2; D uncertain. This CDR3 contains 13 residues. Per the germline V gene, CDR1 is DFQATT and CDR2 is SNEGSKA (reference sequence). The CDR3: CSASYSNTGELFF. CDR3 sequence (DNA): TGCAGTGCTAGTTACTCGAATACCGGGGAGCTGTTTTTT.

This chain uses TRBV9 with TRBJ1-1; D is ambiguous. With 3 bases removed from V and 0 bases from J, the gap between germline ends came to 9 bases. The CDR3 is made up of 14 amino acids. Looked up from germline, CDR1 is SGDLS and CDR2 is YYNGEE. The DNA for the CDR3 is TGTGCCAGCAGCGCAGAGGTAATGAACACTGAAGCTTTCTTT. As protein: CASSAEVMNTEAFF. Full variable domain (remainder filled in from reference TRBV9 and TRBJ1-1): DSGVTQTPKHLITATGQRVTLRCSPRSGDLSVYWYQQSLDQGLQFLIQYYNGEERAKGNILERFSAQQFPDLHSELNLSSLELGDSALYFCASSAEVMNTEAFFGQGTRLTVV.

The chain employs TRBV7-8 and TRBJ2-2, with TRBD2 as a possible D gene (6 bases). Germline-derived CDR1 and CDR2 are SGHVS and FQNEAQ. CDR3 length: 16 amino acids. The germline V and J ends were trimmed by 3 bases and 0 bases, with 11 bases remaining between them. The CDR3 region has the DNA TGTGCCAGCAGCTTCGGGAGACCCGCGAACACCGGGGAGCTGTTTTTT. The encoded protein is CASSFGRPANTGELFF.